The source of this T cell receptor beta chain is a study of blood T cell repertoires in COVID-19. Study in general: Sources were T cells, B-cell-depleted T cells, or PBMCs; the material itself was cDNA or gDNA.

The ends were cut back, 0 bases at V and 5 bases at J, with 7 bases in the middle. The germline CDR1 and CDR2 sequences are GTSNPN and SVGIG (reference sequence). This CDR3 is 12 amino acids long. There are many counts of this clone. Repertoires were generated with immunoSEQ multiplex PCR, while TCRdb's copy carries only in-frame clones and drops some. Of about 110,000 clones detected, around three quarters appear once; the ten largest clones hold about 4.5%. The V gene is TRBV30, the J gene TRBJ2-5; perhaps TRBD2 as D (5 bases). Sequencing input: peripheral blood. This receptor was identified in a human donor in a cohort sampled during active or convalescent COVID-19. The CDR3 region has the DNA TGTGCCTGGAGTGTGGACTCGGAGACCCAGTACTTC. Protein: CAWSVDSETQYF.